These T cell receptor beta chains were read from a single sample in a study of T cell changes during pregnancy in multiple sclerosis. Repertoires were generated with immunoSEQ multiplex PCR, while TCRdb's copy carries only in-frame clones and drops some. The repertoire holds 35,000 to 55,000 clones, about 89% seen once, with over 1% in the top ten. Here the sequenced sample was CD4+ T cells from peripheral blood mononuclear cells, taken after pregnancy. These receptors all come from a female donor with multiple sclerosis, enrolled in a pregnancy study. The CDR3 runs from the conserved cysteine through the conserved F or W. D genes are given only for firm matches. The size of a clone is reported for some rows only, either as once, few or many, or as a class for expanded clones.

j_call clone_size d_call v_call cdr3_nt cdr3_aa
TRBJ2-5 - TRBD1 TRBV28 TGTGCCAGCAGTCCTAGTACAGGGGTCGGAGAGACCCAGTACTTC CASSPSTGVGETQYF
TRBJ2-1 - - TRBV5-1 TGCGCCAGCAGCTTGGTCGGAGACCGGGGCAATGAGCAGTTCTTC CASSLVGDRGNEQFF
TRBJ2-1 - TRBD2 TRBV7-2 TGTGCCAGCAGCGCACCCGGGACTAGGAATGAGCAGTTCTTC CASSAPGTRNEQFF
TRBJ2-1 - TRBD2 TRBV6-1 TGTGCCAGCAGTGGACTAGCGGGGTACAATGAGCAGTTCTTC CASSGLAGYNEQFF
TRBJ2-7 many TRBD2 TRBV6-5 TGTGCCAGCAGTTACTGGGGGGGTGCGGGATACGAGCAGTACTTC CASSYWGGAGYEQYF
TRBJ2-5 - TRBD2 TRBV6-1 TGTGCCAGCAGTGAAGGGGAAACTAGCGGGGGCCAAGAGACCCAGTACTTC CASSEGETSGGQETQYF
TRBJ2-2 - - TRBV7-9 TGTGCCAGCAGCCCGCCCCACTGGTTGAACACCGGGGAGCTGTTTTTT CASSPPHWLNTGELFF
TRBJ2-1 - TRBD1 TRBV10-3 TGTGCCATCAGTGAAAAACAGGGGGCGTTCAATGAGCAGTTCTTC CAISEKQGAFNEQFF
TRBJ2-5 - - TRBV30 TGTGCCTGGAGCCCCCGGGAGACCCAGTACTTC CAWSPRETQYF
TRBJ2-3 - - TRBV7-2 TGTGCCAGCAGCCCCCCTGTGGGCGCTGGCACAGATACGCAGTATTTT CASSPPVGAGTDTQYF
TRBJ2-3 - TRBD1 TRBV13 TGTGCCAGCAGCCGAGAAGGACAGGGGTCAGATACGCAGTATTTT CASSREGQGSDTQYF
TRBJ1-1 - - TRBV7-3 TGTGCCAGCAGCACAGGATCGGGCACTGAAGCTTTCTTT CASSTGSGTEAFF